The rows below give T cell receptor beta chains drawn from one sample of a study of neurological immune-mediated disorders. TCRdb reprocessed the 5' RACE reads via MiXCR and lists one record per CDR3 protein. This sample has tens of thousands of distinct CDR3 sequences; approximately 5% occur once, and the top ten carry 2.2%. The material sequenced was PBMCs. These receptor sequences come from a woman in her 30s with multiple sclerosis. Each CDR3 is given with its conserved first and last residue. D genes are given only for firm matches. Clone size is shown for a subset of rows, as once, few, many or a class of expanded clone.

D gene	J gene	clone size	V gene	CDR3 protein	CDR3 DNA
TRBD2	TRBJ2-5	many	TRBV5-1	CASSAGLAGGLETQYF	TGCGCCAGCAGCGCTGGACTAGCGGGGGGGCTGGAGACCCAGTACTTC
TRBD2	TRBJ2-7	few	TRBV18	CASSPMTGGEQYF	TGTGCCAGCTCACCAATGACGGGAGGCGAGCAGTACTTC
TRBD2	TRBJ2-3	few	TRBV5-1	CASSLTSGLDTQYF	TGCGCCAGCAGCTTGACTAGCGGGTTAGATACGCAGTATTTT
.	TRBJ2-7	many	TRBV7-9	CASSAQGGYEQYF	TGTGCCAGCAGCGCCCAGGGGGGCTACGAGCAGTACTTC
.	TRBJ2-3	many	TRBV30	CAWSVPRRSTDTQYF	TGTGCCTGGAGTGTACCCCGGCGAAGCACAGATACGCAGTATTTT
TRBD1	TRBJ1-6	many	TRBV9	CASSLRTGGYSPLHF	TGTGCCAGCAGCTTGAGGACAGGGGGTTATTCACCCCTCCACTTT
.	TRBJ1-2	many	TRBV28	CASSLPTRTGYGYTF	TGTGCCAGCAGTTTACCAACCCGGACGGGCTATGGCTACACCTTC
.	TRBJ2-1	.	TRBV20-1	CSDTNDHNEQFF	TGCAGTGACACTAATGACCACAATGAGCAGTTCTTC
.	TRBJ1-1	.	TRBV6-5	CASSHNMRGGAFF	TGTGCCAGCAGCCACAACATGCGGGGTGGAGCTTTCTTT
.	TRBJ2-5	many	TRBV4-1	CASSRSWIPEQETQYF	TGCGCCAGCAGCCGGAGTTGGATTCCCGAACAAGAGACCCAGTACTTC
.	TRBJ1-1	many	TRBV20-1	CSARDHTRGNTEAFF	TGCAGTGCTAGAGACCATACCAGGGGGAACACTGAAGCTTTCTTT
.	TRBJ2-1	many	TRBV12-3/TRBV12-4	CASNNRAYNEQFF	TGTGCCAGCAACAATAGGGCCTACAATGAGCAGTTCTTC
.	TRBJ2-1	many	TRBV6-5	CASSYTRNPIDEQFF	TGTGCCAGCAGCTACACTAGGAATCCGATCGATGAGCAGTTCTTC
.	TRBJ1-1	few	TRBV5-1	CASSFSTQGGSEAFF	TGCGCCAGCAGCTTCTCCACCCAAGGCGGGTCGGAAGCTTTCTTT
TRBD1	TRBJ1-2	few	TRBV5-5	CASSFSGQGFYGYTF	TGTGCCAGCAGCTTCTCCGGACAGGGCTTCTATGGCTACACCTTC
TRBD1	TRBJ1-2	many	TRBV5-6	CASSLEQGVGSYGYTF	TGTGCCAGCAGCTTGGAACAGGGGGTTGGCAGCTATGGCTACACCTTC
.	TRBJ2-1	many	TRBV20-1	CSASSRRLAYNEQFF	TGCAGTGCTAGTTCCAGACGACTAGCCTACAATGAGCAGTTCTTC
.	TRBJ2-5	few	TRBV3-1	CASSPGKTQYF	TGTGCCAGCAGCCCGGGAAAGACCCAGTACTTC
TRBD1	TRBJ1-5	many	TRBV5-1	CASSLTGTGNGNQPQHF	TGCGCCAGCAGCTTGACCGGGACAGGGAATGGCAATCAGCCCCAGCATTTT
TRBD1	TRBJ2-5	many	TRBV15	CATSLLGQGLQETQYF	TGTGCCACCAGCCTCCTTGGACAGGGATTACAAGAGACCCAGTACTTC
.	TRBJ2-3	many	TRBV20-1	CSARDLGRRGGDTQYF	TGCAGTGCTAGAGATCTAGGTCGCAGGGGTGGGGATACGCAGTATTTT
.	TRBJ2-2	many	TRBV6-5	CASSPTFTGELFF	TGTGCCAGCAGCCCTACATTCACCGGGGAGCTGTTTTTT
TRBD1	TRBJ1-2	many	TRBV12-3/TRBV12-4	CASSFRDRGLVYGYTF	TGTGCCAGCAGTTTTAGGGACAGGGGGCTCGTCTATGGCTACACCTTC
TRBD1	TRBJ2-5	many	TRBV5-1	CASSPGQGQETQYF	TGCGCCAGCAGCCCGGGACAGGGGCAAGAGACCCAGTACTTC
.	TRBJ2-3	many	TRBV5-1	CASIGVGTDTQYF	TGCGCCAGCATAGGGGTAGGAACAGATACGCAGTATTTT
TRBD2	TRBJ2-7	.	TRBV20-1	CSVSGRIYEQYF	TGCAGTGTTAGCGGGAGGATCTACGAGCAGTACTTC
TRBD1	TRBJ1-2	few	TRBV28	CASSWTGTDAGYTF	TGTGCCAGCAGTTGGACAGGGACGGACGCTGGCTACACCTTC
.	TRBJ1-1	many	TRBV9	CASGEVSAFF	TGTGCCAGCGGGGAGGTTTCAGCTTTCTTT
TRBD2	TRBJ2-3	few	TRBV2	CASSVIRLAGAARDTQYF	TGTGCCAGCAGTGTAATAAGGCTAGCGGGGGCCGCGAGAGATACGCAGTATTTT
TRBD1	TRBJ2-7	many	TRBV20-1	CSATSDRGNSYEQYF	TGCAGTGCTACCTCGGACAGGGGGAATTCTTACGAGCAGTACTTC
TRBD2	TRBJ2-5	many	TRBV10-3	CAIGTSGGLQETQYF	TGTGCCATAGGGACTAGCGGGGGGCTTCAAGAGACCCAGTACTTC
.	TRBJ1-5	many	TRBV20-1	CSARELSGNQPQHF	TGCAGTGCTAGAGAGCTTTCTGGCAATCAGCCCCAGCATTTT
TRBD1	TRBJ1-1	many	TRBV5-5	CASSLGGRTGGSEAFF	TGTGCCAGCAGCTTGGGGGGCCGGACAGGGGGATCTGAAGCTTTCTTT
.	TRBJ1-1	many	TRBV27	CASSLWGGDEAFF	TGTGCCAGCAGTTTATGGGGGGGCGATGAAGCTTTCTTT
.	TRBJ2-2	many	TRBV7-9	CASSLERGQQDTGELFF	TGTGCCAGCAGCTTAGAAAGAGGTCAACAAGACACCGGGGAGCTGTTTTTT
.	TRBJ2-3	many	TRBV20-1	CSAPGTYSSDTQYF	TGCAGTGCTCCCGGGACTTACTCGTCAGATACGCAGTATTTT
TRBD1	TRBJ2-7	.	TRBV20-1	CSARDGTGSDEQYF	TGCAGTGCTAGAGACGGGACAGGCTCGGACGAGCAGTACTTC
.	TRBJ2-5	few	TRBV12-3/TRBV12-4	CASSPQGQETQYF	TGTGCCAGCAGTCCTCAGGGTCAAGAGACCCAGTACTTC
.	TRBJ2-1	.	TRBV19	CASSIGRLNEQFF	TGTGCCAGTAGTATCGGCAGGCTCAATGAGCAGTTCTTC
.	TRBJ1-6	.	TRBV10-2	CATRVDSPTTLNF	TGCGCCACCCGAGTGGACAGTCCCACAACCCTCAACTTT
TRBD2	TRBJ2-1	many	TRBV5-1	CASSSPREGRKQFF	TGCGCCAGCAGCTCGCCCAGGGAGGGGCGAAAGCAGTTCTTC
TRBD1	TRBJ2-3	many	TRBV24-1	CATSDGDRATDTQYF	TGTGCCACCAGTGATGGGGACAGGGCGACAGATACGCAGTATTTT